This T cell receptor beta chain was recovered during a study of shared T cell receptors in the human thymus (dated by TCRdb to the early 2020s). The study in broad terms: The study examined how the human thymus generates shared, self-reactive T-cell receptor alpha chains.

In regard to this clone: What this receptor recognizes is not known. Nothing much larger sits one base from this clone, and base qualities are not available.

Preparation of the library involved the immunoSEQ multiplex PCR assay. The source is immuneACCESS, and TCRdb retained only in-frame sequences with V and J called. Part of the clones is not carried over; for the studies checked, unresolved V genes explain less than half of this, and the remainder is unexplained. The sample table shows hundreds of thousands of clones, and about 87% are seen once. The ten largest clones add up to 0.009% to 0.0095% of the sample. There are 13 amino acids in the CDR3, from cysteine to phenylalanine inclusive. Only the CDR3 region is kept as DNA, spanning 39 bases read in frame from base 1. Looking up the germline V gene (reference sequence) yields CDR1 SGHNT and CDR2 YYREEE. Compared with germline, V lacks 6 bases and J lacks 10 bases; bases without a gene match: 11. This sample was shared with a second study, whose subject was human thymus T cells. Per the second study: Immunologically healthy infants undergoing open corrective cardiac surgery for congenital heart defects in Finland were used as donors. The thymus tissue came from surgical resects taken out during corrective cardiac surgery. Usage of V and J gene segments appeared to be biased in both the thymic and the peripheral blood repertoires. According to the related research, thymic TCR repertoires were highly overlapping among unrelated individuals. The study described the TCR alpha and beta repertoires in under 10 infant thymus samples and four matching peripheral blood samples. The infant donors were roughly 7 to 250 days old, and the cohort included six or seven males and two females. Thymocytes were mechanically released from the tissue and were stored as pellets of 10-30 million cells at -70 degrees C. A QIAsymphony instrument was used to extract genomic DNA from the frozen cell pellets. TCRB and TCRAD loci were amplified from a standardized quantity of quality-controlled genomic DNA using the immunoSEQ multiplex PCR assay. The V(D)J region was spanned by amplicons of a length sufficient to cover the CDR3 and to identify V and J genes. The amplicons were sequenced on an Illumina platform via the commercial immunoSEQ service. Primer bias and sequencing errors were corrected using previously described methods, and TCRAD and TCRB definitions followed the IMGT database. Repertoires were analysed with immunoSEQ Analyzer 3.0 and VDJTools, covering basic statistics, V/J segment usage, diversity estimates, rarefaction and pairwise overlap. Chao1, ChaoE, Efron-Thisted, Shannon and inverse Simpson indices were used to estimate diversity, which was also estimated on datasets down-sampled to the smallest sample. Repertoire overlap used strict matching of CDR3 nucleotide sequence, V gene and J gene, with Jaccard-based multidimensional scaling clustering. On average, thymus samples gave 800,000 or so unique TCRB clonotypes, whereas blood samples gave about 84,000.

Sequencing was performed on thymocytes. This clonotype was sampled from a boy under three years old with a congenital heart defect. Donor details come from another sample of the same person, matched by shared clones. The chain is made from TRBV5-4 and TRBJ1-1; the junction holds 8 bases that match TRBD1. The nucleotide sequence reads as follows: TGTGCCAGCATCGCAGGGGGCGGGGGTGCAGCTTTCTTT. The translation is CASIAGGGGAAFF.